The entry that follows covers one T cell receptor beta chain sequence. The study profiled TCR beta VDJ and CDR3 using genomic DNA as template. TCRdb reanalysed the reads using MiXCR and keeps one entry per CDR3 protein. The table lists around 200,000 distinct CDR3 sequences, approximately 51% of them singletons. V lost 5 bases and J lost 4; bases outside the gene matches: 7. CDR1 is SGHTA, CDR2 FQGNSA, per germline. The CDR3 runs to 15 residues. These data belong to a study of CD8+CD57+ T cells in acquired aplastic anemia. The sequenced patients had an expansion of CD8+CD57+ cells seen by flow cytometry.

The material sequenced was sorted CD4+, CD8+, or CD8+CD57+ T cells (not recorded which) from PBMCs. The receptor was isolated from a human donor with aplastic anemia. The chain joins TRBV7-2 to TRBJ2-5; 10 nucleotides line up with TRBD1. CDR3 bases: TGTGCCAGCAGCCAATCACGGACAGGGGGAGAGACCCAGTACTTC. It yields the protein CASSQSRTGGETQYF. The entire variable domain, with the rest obtained from reference TRBV7-2 and TRBJ2-5, is as follows: GAGVSQSPSNKVTEKGKDVELRCDPISGHTALYWYRQSLGQGLEFLIYFQGNSAPDKSGLPSDRFSAERTGGSVSTLTIQRTQQEDSAVYLCASSQSRTGGETQYFGPGTRLLVL.